The 8 T cell receptor beta chains below all came from one sample that was sequenced in a study of blood T cell repertoires in COVID-19. TCRdb's copy holds only in-frame clones and misses some; the assay was immunoSEQ multiplex PCR. The sample lists some 69,000 clones, 75% to 85% occurring once. Sequenced material: peripheral blood. These receptor sequences come from a woman aged 70 to 79 with acute or convalescent COVID-19.

The chain is built from TRBV18 and TRBJ2-5; 14 bases agree with TRBD2. Germline values: CDR1 KGHSH, CDR2 LQKENI. CDR3 size: 16 residues. V lost 6 bases and J lost 4; bases outside the gene matches: 7. The CDR3 reads CASSPGTSGSPETQYF. Here the CDR3 DNA reads TGTGCCAGCTCGCCGGGGACTAGCGGGAGTCCAGAGACCCAGTACTTC.

The chain is built from TRBV19 and TRBJ1-5; D possibly corresponds to TRBD1 (5 bases). Germline V gives CDR1 LNHDA, CDR2 SQIVND (reference sequence). The CDR3 contains 14 residues. V was pared by 4 bases and J by 3 bases, with 10 bases between. The CDR3 reads CASSNGQLNQPQHF. The CDR3 DNA sequence: TGTGCCAGTAGTAACGGACAACTCAATCAGCCCCAGCATTTT.

The chain carries TRBV10-3 and TRBJ2-7; D unresolved. V was clipped by 2 bases and J by 4 bases, with 6 bases between them. CDR1 is ENHRY and CDR2 is SYGVKD in the germline V gene. This CDR3 is 12 amino acids long. CDR3: CAISETAYEQYF. CDR3 nucleotides: TGTGCCATCAGTGAGACAGCTTACGAGCAGTACTTC.

The chain combines TRBV11-3 with TRBJ2-7; TRBD1 is a possible D gene (6 bases). This CDR3 is 13 amino acids long. The germline gives CDR1 SGHNT, CDR2 YENEEA. V was pared by 5 bases and J by 5 bases, with 13 bases between. The CDR3 protein is CASSPGHLHEQYF. The DNA for the CDR3 is TGTGCCAGCAGCCCGGGACATCTCCACGAGCAGTACTTC.

The V and J genes are TRBV5-1 and TRBJ2-1, with D maybe TRBD2 (6 bases). The V and J ends lost 4 bases and 6 bases respectively, with 14 bases between them. In germline, CDR1 is SGHRS, CDR2 YFSETQ. The CDR3 loop spans 14 amino acids. CDR3 sequence (DNA): TGCGCCAGCAGCGTCGGGGGACTTCCCAATGAGCAGTTCTTC. Protein: CASSVGGLPNEQFF. Full variable domain (outside the CDR3, taken from reference TRBV5-1 and TRBJ2-1): KAGVTQTPRYLIKTRGQQVTLSCSPISGHRSVSWYQQTPGQGLQFLFEYFSETQRNKGNFPGRFSGRQFSNSRSEMNVSTLELGDSALYLCASSVGGLPNEQFFGPGTRLTVL.

The chain couples TRBV28 to TRBJ1-3; no clear D gene. The CDR3 spans 14 residues. Trimming took off 2 bases at V and 7 bases at J, with 12 bases between the two ends. CDR1 is MDHEN and CDR2 is SYDVKM in the germline V gene. CDR3 amino acids: CASSLASLANTIYF. CDR3 in DNA: TGTGCCAGCAGTTTAGCTAGCTTAGCCAACACCATATATTTT.

This clone was detected once. The chain has TRBV5-1 and TRBJ2-1; D gene unclear. The V and J ends lost 4 bases and 5 bases respectively, with 13 bases between them. From germline, CDR1 is SGHRS and CDR2 YFSETQ. The CDR3 spans 14 residues. In DNA, the CDR3 is TGCGCCAGCAGCCTTAACTCCCGCAACAATGAGCAGTTCTTC. Protein product: CASSLNSRNNEQFF.

V gene TRBV10-2 combines with J gene TRBJ2-5, with D perhaps matching TRBD2 (6 bases). Trimming took 0 bases from V and 7 from J, leaving 12 bases between them. Germline CDR1 is WSHSY and CDR2 is SAAADI. The length of the CDR3 is 14 residues. Here the CDR3 reads CASSESGRDGTQYF. The DNA for the CDR3 is TGCGCCAGCAGTGAGTCGGGGCGGGACGGGACCCAGTACTTC.